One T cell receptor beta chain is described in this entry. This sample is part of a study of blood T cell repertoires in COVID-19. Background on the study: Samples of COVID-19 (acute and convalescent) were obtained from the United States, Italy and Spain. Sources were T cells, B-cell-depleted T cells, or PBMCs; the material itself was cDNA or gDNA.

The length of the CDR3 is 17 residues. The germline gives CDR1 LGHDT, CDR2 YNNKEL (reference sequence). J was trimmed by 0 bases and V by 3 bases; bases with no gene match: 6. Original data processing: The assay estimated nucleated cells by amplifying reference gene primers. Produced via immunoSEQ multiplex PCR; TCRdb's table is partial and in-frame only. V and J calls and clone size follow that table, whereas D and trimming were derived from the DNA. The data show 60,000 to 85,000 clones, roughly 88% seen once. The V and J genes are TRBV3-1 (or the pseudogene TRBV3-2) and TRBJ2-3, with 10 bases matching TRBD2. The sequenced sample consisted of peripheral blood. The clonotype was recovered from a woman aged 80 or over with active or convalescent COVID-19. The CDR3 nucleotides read TGTGCCAGCAGCCATTTTAGCGGGGGGACTAGCACAGATACGCAGTATTTT. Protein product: CASSHFSGGTSTDTQYF.